Listed below are T cell receptor beta chains from one sample, sequenced in a study of spatial heterogeneity in lung cancer. TCRdb re-called the 5' RACE reads through MiXCR, storing one row per CDR3 protein. In the table there are more than 40,000 distinct CDR3 sequences, under 25% of which are singletons. The specimen was PBMCs, collected at follow-up. The receptors stem from a female donor with early-stage non-small cell lung cancer. CDR3s include the opening cysteine and the closing phenylalanine or tryptophan. The D gene is left open where the match is weak. Clone size is stated in some rows and not others, as once, few, many or a class when expanded.

v_call,clone_size,j_call,d_call,cdr3_aa,cdr3_nt
TRBV20-1,-,TRBJ1-2,-,CSARPPGGGNYGYTF,TGCAGTGCTAGACCCCCGGGGGGGGGGAACTATGGCTACACCTTC
TRBV20-1,-,TRBJ2-1,-,CSARAGRNEQFF,TGCAGTGCTAGAGCGGGAAGGAATGAGCAGTTCTTC
TRBV5-1,-,TRBJ2-3,-,CASSWQEEADTQYF,TGCGCCAGCAGCTGGCAGGAGGAGGCAGATACGCAGTATTTT
TRBV6-5,-,TRBJ2-3,TRBD2,CASSYSLLAGVPDTQYF,TGTGCCAGCAGTTACTCCCTTCTAGCGGGGGTCCCCGATACGCAGTATTTT
TRBV20-1,many,TRBJ2-1,TRBD2,CSAPRLAGGREQFF,TGCAGTGCTCCACGACTAGCGGGGGGTCGGGAGCAGTTCTTC
TRBV7-6,many,TRBJ2-5,TRBD2,CASSPRLAQETQYF,TGTGCCAGCAGCCCCAGACTAGCACAAGAGACCCAGTACTTC
TRBV18,many,TRBJ2-7,-,CASSPTWETSYEQYF,TGTGCCAGCTCACCTACGTGGGAGACATCCTACGAGCAGTACTTC
TRBV7-2,-,TRBJ2-5,-,CASSPGRAAETQYF,TGTGCCAGCAGCCCTGGCCGGGCGGCAGAGACCCAGTACTTC
TRBV28,many,TRBJ1-5,-,CASTGTGLPQHF,TGTGCCAGCACCGGGACCGGATTGCCCCAGCATTTT
TRBV7-9,many,TRBJ2-1,-,CASSFRGLANEQFF,TGTGCCAGCAGCTTTCGAGGGCTGGCCAATGAGCAGTTCTTC
TRBV20-1,-,TRBJ2-2,TRBD2,CSASEVAGAGELFF,TGCAGTGCTAGCGAGGTAGCGGGAGCCGGGGAGCTGTTTTTT
TRBV20-1,-,TRBJ2-1,-,CSASYGGQFF,TGCAGTGCTAGCTATGGGGGGCAGTTCTTC
TRBV27,few,TRBJ2-5,TRBD1,CASAEGTEETQYF,TGTGCCAGCGCAGAGGGGACAGAAGAGACCCAGTACTTC
TRBV3-1,few,TRBJ2-3,TRBD2,CASSQGGRGDTDTQYF,TGTGCCAGCAGCCAAGGGGGACGGGGGGACACAGATACGCAGTATTTT
TRBV14,-,TRBJ1-2,TRBD1,CASSQTGVNGYTF,TGTGCCAGCAGCCAAACAGGGGTTAATGGCTACACCTTC
TRBV5-6,-,TRBJ2-2,-,CASSSLTANTGELFF,TGTGCCAGCAGCTCCTTGACAGCGAACACCGGGGAGCTGTTTTTT
TRBV18,many,TRBJ1-1,-,CASSPSSRNTEAFF,TGTGCCAGCTCACCTTCCAGCCGGAACACTGAAGCTTTCTTT
TRBV12-5,-,TRBJ1-1,-,CASGLDPEQSEAFF,TGTGCTAGTGGTTTGGATCCCGAGCAATCCGAAGCTTTCTTT
TRBV5-1,many,TRBJ1-1,-,CASSLGTENTEAFF,TGCGCCAGCAGCTTGGGGACAGAGAACACTGAAGCTTTCTTT
TRBV29-1,few,TRBJ1-2,TRBD1,CSVGPGGYGYTF,TGCAGCGTTGGTCCAGGGGGCTATGGCTACACCTTC
TRBV9,many,TRBJ1-1,-,CASSVLTRTEAFF,TGTGCCAGCAGCGTACTGACAAGGACTGAAGCTTTCTTT
TRBV4-2,few,TRBJ2-1,TRBD1,CASRLSGTGPGNEQFF,TGTGCCAGCAGACTCTCCGGGACAGGCCCCGGGAATGAGCAGTTCTTC
TRBV15,-,TRBJ1-1,-,CATSRDKGSTEAFF,TGTGCCACCAGCAGAGATAAAGGAAGCACTGAAGCTTTCTTT
TRBV4-1,few,TRBJ2-2,-,CASSQGLNTGELFF,TGCGCCAGCAGCCAAGGCTTGAACACCGGGGAGCTGTTTTTT
TRBV12-3/TRBV12-4,few,TRBJ1-3,TRBD1,CASKGQHSGNTIYF,TGTGCCAGCAAGGGACAGCACTCTGGAAACACCATATATTTT